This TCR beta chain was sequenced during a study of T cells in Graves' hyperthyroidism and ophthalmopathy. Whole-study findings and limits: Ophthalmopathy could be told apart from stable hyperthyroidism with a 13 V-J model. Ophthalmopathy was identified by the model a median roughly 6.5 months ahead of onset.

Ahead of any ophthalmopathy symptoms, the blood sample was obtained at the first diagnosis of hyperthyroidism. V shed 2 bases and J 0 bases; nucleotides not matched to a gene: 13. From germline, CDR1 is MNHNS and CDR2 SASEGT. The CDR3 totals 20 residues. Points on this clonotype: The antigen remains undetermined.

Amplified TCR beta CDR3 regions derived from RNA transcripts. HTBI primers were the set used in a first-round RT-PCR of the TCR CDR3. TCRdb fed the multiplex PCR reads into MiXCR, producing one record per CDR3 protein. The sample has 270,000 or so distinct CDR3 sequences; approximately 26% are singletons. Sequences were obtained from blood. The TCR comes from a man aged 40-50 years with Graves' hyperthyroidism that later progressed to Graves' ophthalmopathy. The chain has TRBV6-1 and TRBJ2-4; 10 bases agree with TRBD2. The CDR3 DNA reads TGTGCCAGCAGTGAATTATCGAGTGGGAGGACTAGCGGAGCCAAAAACATTCAGTACTTC. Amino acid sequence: CASSELSSGRTSGAKNIQYF.